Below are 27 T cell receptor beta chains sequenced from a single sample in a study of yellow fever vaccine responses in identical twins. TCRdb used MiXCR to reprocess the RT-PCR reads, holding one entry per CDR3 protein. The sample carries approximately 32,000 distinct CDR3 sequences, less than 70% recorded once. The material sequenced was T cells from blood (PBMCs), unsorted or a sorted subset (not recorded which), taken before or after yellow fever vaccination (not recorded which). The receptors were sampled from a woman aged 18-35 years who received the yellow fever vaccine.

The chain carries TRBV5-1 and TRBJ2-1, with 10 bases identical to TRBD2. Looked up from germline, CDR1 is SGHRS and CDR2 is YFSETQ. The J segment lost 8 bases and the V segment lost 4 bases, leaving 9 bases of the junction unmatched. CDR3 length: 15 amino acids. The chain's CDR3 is CASSLTSGDVDEQFF. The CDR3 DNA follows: TGCGCCAGCAGCCTTACTAGCGGGGACGTGGATGAGCAGTTCTTC.

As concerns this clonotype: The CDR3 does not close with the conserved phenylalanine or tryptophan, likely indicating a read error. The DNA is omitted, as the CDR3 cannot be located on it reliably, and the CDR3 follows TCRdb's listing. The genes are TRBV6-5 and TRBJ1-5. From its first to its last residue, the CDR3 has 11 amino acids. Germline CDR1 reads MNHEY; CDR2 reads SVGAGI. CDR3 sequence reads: CASSYSRGFSP.

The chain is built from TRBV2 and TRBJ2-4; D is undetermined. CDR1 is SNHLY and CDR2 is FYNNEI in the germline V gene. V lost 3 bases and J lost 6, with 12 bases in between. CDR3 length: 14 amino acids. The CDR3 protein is CASSEDPGGNIQYF. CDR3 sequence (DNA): TGTGCCAGCAGTGAGGATCCCGGCGGAAACATTCAGTACTTC. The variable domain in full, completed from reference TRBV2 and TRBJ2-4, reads EPEVTQTPSHQVTQMGQEVILRCVPISNHLYFYWYRQILGQKVEFLVSFYNNEISEKSEIFDDQFSVERPDGSNFTLKIRSTKLEDSAMYFCASSEDPGGNIQYFGAGTRLSVL.

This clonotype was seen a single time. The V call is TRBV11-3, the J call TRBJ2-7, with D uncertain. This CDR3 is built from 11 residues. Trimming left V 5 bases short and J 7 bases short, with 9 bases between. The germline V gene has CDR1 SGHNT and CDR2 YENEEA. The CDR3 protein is CASSRSTEQYF. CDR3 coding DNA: TGTGCCAGCAGCCGTTCAACAGAGCAGTACTTC.

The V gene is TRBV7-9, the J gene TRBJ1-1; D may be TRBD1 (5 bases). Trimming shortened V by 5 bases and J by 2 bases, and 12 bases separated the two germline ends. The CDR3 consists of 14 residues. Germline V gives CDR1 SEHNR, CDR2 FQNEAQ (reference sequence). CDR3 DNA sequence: TGTGCCAGCAGCCCGGGACCCTCTAACACTGAAGCTTTCTTT. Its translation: CASSPGPSNTEAFF. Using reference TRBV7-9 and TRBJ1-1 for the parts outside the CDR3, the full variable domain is DTGVSQNPRHKITKRGQNVTFRCDPISEHNRLYWYRQTLGQGPEFLTYFQNEAQLEKSRLLSDRFSAERPKGSFSTLEIQRTEQGDSAMYLCASSPGPSNTEAFFGQGTRLTVV.

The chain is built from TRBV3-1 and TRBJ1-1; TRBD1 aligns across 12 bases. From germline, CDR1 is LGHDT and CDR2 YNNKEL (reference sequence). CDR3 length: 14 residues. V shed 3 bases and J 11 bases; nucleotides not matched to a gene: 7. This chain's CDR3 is CASSQGGQGARAFF. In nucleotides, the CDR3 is TGTGCCAGCAGCCAGGGGGGACAGGGGGCGCGTGCTTTCTTT.

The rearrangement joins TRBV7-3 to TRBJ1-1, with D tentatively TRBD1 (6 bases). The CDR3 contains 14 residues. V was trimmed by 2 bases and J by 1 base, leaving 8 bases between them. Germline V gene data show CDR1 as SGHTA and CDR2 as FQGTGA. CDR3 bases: TGTGCCAGCAGCTTAGGGGGCCCGAACACTGAAGCTTTCTTT. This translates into CASSLGGPNTEAFF.

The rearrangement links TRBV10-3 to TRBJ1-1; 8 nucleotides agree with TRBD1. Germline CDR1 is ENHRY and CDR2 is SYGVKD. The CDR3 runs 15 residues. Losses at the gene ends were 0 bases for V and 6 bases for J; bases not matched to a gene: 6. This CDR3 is CAISESSGGYAEAFF. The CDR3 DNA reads TGTGCCATCAGTGAGTCGTCAGGGGGCTACGCTGAAGCTTTCTTT.

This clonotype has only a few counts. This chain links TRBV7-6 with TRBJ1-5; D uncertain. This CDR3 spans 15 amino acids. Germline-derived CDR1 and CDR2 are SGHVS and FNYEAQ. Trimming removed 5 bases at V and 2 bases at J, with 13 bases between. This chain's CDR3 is CASSQRPGGNQPQHF. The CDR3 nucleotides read TGTGCCAGCAGCCAACGACCTGGGGGCAATCAGCCCCAGCATTTT.

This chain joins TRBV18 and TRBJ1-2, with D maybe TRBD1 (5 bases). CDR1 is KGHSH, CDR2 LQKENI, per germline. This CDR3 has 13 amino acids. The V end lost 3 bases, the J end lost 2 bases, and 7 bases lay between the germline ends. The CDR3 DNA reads TGTGCCAGCTCACCCGACAGAAACTATGGCTACACCTTC. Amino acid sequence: CASSPDRNYGYTF.

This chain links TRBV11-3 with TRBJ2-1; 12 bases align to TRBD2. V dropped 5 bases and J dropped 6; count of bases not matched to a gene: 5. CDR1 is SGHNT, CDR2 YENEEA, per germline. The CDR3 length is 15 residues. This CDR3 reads CASSVGTSGLNEQFF. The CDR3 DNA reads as TGTGCCAGCAGCGTCGGGACTAGCGGGCTCAATGAGCAGTTCTTC.

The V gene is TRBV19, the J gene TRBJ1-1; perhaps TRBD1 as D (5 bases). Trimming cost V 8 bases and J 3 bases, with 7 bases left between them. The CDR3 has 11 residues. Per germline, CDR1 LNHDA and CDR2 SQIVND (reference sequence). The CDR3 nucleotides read TGTGCCAGTCAGGGATACACTGAAGCTTTCTTT. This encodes CASQGYTEAFF. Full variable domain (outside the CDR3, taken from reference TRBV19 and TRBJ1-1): DGGITQSPKYLFRKEGQNVTLSCEQNLNHDAMYWYRQDPGQGLRLIYYSQIVNDFQKGDIAEGYSVSREKKESFPLTVTSAQKNPTAFYLCASQGYTEAFFGQGTRLTVV.

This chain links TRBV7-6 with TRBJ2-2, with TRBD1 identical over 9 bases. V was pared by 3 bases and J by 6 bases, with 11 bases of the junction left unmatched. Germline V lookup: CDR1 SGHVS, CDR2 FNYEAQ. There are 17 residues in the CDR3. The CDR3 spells CASSFIIGTGSAGELFF. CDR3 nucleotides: TGTGCCAGCAGCTTTATCATCGGGACAGGGTCGGCCGGGGAGCTGTTTTTT. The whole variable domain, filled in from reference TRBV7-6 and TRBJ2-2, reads GAGVSQSPRYKVTKRGQDVALRCDPISGHVSLYWYRQALGQGPEFLTYFNYEAQQDKSGLPNDRFSAERPEGSISTLTIQRTEQRDSAMYRCASSFIIGTGSAGELFFGEGSRLTVL.

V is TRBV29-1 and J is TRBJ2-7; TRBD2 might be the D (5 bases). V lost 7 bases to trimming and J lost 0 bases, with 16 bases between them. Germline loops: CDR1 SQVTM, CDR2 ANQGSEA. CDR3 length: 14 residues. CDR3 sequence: CSARGGLNSYEQYF. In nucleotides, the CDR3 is TGCAGCGCCCGGGGTGGACTTAACTCCTACGAGCAGTACTTC.

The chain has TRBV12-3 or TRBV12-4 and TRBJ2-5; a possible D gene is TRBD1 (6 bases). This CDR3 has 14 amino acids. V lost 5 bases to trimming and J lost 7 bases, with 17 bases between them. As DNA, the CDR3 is TGTGCCAGCAGTAAACCCCGACAGGACGGGACCCAGTACTTC. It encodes CASSKPRQDGTQYF.

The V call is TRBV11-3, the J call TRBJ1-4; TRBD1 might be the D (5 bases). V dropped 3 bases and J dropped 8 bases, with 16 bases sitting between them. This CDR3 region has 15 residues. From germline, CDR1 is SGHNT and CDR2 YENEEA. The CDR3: CASSLGLRRAEKLFF. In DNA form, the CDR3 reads TGTGCCAGCAGCTTGGGACTAAGGAGGGCCGAAAAACTGTTTTTT.

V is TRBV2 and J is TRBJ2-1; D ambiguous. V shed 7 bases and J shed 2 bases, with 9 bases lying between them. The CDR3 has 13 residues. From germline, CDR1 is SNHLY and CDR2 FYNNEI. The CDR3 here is CASNNGPYNEQFF. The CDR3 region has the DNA TGTGCCAGCAACAACGGCCCCTACAATGAGCAGTTCTTC.

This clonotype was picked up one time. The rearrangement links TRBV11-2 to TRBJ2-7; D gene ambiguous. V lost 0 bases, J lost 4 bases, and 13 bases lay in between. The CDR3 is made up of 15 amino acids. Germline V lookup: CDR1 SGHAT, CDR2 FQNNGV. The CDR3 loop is CASSLEDGPQYEQYV. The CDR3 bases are TGTGCCAGCAGCTTAGAGGACGGACCGCAATACGAGCAGTACGTC.

The DNA for the CDR3 is TGCAGCGTGGGGGCGGGAGACGAGCAGTACTTC. Translation: CSVGAGDEQYF. The chain joins TRBV29-1 to TRBJ2-7, with D possibly matching TRBD2 (7 bases). Germline V gene data show CDR1 as SQVTM and CDR2 as ANQGSEA. Deletions cut 6 bases from V and 5 bases from J, with 11 bases between. The CDR3 runs 11 residues.

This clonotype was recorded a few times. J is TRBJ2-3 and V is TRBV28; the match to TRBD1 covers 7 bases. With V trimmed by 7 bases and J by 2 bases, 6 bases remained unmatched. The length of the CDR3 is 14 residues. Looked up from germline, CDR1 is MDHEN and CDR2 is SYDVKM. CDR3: CASTDRVDTDTQYF. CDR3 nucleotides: TGTGCCAGCACCGACAGGGTAGACACAGATACGCAGTATTTT.

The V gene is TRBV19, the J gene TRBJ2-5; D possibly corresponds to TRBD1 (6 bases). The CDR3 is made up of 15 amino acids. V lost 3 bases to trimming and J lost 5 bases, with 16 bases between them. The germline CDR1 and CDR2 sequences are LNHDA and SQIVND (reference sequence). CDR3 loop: CASSIYLGARETQYF. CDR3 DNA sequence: TGTGCCAGTAGTATCTATTTGGGGGCTCGTGAGACCCAGTACTTC.

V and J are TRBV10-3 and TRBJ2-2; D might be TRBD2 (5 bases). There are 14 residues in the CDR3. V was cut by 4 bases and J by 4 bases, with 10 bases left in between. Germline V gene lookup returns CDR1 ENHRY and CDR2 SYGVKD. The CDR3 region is CAISADSFTGELFF. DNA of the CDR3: TGTGCCATCAGTGCGGACTCCTTCACCGGGGAGCTGTTTTTT.

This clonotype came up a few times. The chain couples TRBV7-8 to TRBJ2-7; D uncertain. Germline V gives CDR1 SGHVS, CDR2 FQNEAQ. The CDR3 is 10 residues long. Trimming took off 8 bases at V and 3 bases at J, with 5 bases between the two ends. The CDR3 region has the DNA TGTGCCAGCGGAAACTACGAGCAGTACTTC. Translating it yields CASGNYEQYF.

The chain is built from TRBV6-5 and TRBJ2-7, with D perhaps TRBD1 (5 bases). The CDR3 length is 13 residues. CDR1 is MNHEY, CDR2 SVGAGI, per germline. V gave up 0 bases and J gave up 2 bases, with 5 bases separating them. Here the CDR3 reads CASSYSGPYEQYF. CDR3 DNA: TGTGCCAGCAGTTACTCGGGGCCCTACGAGCAGTACTTC.

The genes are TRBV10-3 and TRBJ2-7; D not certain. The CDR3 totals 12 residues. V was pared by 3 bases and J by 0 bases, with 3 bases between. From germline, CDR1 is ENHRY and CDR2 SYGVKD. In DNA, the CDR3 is TGTGCCATCAGTGACCCCTCCTACGAGCAGTACTTC. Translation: CAISDPSYEQYF.

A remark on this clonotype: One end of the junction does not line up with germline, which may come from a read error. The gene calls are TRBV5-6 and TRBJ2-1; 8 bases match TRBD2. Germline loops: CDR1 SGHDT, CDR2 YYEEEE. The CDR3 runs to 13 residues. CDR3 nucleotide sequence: TGTGCCATCAGCTGGGGAGCGGGGGATGAGCAGTTCTTC. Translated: CAISWGAGDEQFF.

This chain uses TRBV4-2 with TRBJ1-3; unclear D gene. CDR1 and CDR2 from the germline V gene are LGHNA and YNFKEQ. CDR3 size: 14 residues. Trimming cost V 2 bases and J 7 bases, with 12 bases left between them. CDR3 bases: TGTGCCAGCAGCCAATCTCTCTTCGGCAACACCATATATTTT. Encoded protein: CASSQSLFGNTIYF.